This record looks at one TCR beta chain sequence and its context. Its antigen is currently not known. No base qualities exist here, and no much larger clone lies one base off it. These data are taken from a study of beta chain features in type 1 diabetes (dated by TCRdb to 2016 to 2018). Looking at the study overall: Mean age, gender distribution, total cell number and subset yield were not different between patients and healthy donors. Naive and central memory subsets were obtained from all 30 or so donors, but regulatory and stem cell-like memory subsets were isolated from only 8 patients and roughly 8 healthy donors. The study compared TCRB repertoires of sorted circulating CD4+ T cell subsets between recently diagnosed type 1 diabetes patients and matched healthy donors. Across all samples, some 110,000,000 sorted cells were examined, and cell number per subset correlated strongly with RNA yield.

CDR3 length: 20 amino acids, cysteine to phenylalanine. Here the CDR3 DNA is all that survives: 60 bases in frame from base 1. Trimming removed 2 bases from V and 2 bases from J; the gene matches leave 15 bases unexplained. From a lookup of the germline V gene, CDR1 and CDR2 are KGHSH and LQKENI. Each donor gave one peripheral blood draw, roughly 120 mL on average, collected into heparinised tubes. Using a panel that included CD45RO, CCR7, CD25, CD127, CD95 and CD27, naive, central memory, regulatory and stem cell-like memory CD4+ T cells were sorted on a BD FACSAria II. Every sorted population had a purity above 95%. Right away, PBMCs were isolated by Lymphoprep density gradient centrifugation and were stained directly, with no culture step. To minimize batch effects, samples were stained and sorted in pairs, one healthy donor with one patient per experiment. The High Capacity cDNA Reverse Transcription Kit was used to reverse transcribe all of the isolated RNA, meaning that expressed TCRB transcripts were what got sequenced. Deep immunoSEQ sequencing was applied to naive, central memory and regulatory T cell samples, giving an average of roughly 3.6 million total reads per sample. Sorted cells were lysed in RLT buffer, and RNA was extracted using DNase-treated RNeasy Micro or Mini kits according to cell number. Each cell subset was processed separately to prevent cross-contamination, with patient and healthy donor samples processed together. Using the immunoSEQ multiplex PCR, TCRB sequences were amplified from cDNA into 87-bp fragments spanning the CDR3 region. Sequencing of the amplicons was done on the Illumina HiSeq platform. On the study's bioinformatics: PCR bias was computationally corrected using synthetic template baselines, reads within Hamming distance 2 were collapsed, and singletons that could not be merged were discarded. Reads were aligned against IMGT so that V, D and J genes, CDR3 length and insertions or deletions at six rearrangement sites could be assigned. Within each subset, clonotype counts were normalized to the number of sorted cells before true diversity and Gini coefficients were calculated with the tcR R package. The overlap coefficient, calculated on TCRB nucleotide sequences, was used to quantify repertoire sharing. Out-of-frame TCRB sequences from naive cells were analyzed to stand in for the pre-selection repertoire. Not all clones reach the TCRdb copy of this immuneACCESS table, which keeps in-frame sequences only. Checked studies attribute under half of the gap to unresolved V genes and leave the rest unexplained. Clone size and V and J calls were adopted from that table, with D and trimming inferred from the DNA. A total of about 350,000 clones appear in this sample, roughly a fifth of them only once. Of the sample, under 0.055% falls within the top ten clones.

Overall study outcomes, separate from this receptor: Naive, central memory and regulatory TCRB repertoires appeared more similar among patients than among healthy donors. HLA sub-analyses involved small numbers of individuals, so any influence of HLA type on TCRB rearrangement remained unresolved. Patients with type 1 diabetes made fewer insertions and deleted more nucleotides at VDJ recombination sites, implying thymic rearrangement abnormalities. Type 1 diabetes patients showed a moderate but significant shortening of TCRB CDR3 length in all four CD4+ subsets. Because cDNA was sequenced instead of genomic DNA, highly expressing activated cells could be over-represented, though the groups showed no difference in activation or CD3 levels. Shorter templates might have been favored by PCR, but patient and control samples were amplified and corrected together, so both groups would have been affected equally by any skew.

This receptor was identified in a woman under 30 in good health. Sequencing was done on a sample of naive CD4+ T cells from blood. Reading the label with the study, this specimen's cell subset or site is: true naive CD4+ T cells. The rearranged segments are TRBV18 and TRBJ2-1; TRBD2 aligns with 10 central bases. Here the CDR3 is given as CASSPGLAGALRTTYNEQFF. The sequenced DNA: TGTGCCAGCTCACCAGGTCTAGCGGGGGCCCTCCGGACAACCTACAATGAGCAGTTCTTC.